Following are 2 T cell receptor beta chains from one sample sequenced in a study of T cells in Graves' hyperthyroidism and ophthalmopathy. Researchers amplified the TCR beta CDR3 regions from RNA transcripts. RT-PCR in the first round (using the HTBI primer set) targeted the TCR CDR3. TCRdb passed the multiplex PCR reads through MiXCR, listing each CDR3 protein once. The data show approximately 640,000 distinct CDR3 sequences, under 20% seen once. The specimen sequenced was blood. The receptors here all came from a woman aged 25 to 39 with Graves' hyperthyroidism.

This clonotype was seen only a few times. For the CDR3, the DNA is TGCGCCAGCAGCTTGTTCGGGGACAGCAACAATGAGCAGTTCTTC. Amino acids: CASSLFGDSNNEQFF. The chain is built from TRBV5-1 and TRBJ2-1; TRBD1 matches 7 bases. The CDR3 is 15 residues long. V lost 1 base to trimming and J lost 5 bases; unmatched junction nucleotides: 6. Germline V gene lookup returns CDR1 SGHRS and CDR2 YFSETQ.

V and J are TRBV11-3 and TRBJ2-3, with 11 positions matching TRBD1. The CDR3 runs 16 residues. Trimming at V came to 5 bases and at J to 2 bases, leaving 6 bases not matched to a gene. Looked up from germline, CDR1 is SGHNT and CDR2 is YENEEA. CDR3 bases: TGTGCCAGCAGCCTAAGGACAGGGGGCACCACAGATACGCAGTATTTT. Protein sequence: CASSLRTGGTTDTQYF.